The clone carrying this T cell receptor beta chain has a count of ten or more. The protocol was immunoSEQ multiplex PCR, while the TCRdb copy is restricted to in-frame clones and leaves out a portion. The sample lists 200,000 to 300,000 clones; around four fifths were seen once. Germline V gene sequence: CDR1 SNHLY, CDR2 FYNNEI. This CDR3 region has 15 residues. V was clipped by 6 bases and J by 4 bases, with 18 bases between them. The data were obtained in a study of blood T cell repertoires in COVID-19. Study-wide background: Collection of acute and convalescent COVID-19 samples took place in the United States, Italy and Spain. The analysed material was cDNA or gDNA that came from T cells, B-cell-depleted T cells, or PBMCs.

This chain uses TRBV2 with TRBJ1-2, with D maybe TRBD1 (5 bases). The sequenced sample was peripheral blood. The source of this sequence is an older woman with active or convalescent COVID-19. The CDR3 reads CASSLGTPGGYGYTF. The CDR3 nucleotides read TGTGCCAGCAGCTTAGGGACTCCGGGGGGCTATGGCTACACCTTC.